Given below is one T cell receptor (beta chain) in context. Its antigen remains unknown. Sequenced by immunoSEQ multiplex PCR; TCRdb stores in-frame clones only, minus some. There are about 1 million clones in the sample; 65% to 75% occur only once, and approximately 1.5% lies in the top ten. The CDR3 length is 12 residues. Trimming stripped 5 bases from V and 6 bases from J, with 9 bases between. The germline V gene has CDR1 MNHNY and CDR2 SVGAGI (reference sequence). This entry comes from a study of shared clonotypes between healthy human individuals. The wider study: Those who served as donors were two women and three men between the ages of 18 and 49. There were three CD4 naive, three CD4 memory, two CD8 naive and one CD8 memory plates per donor. Study conclusions and caveats: Rarefaction showed that sequencing of sorted subsets was incomplete (despite large depth).

The V call is TRBV6-6, the J call TRBJ2-3; D unclear. The source of this sequence is a man between 18 and 29 years old in good health. The sample was memory CD4+ T cells sorted from blood. Described subset: CD45RA-negative fraction. The CDR3 sequence: CASSLLLDTQYF. CDR3 nucleotide sequence: TGTGCCAGCAGTCTGTTACTGGATACGCAGTATTTT.